This TCR beta chain was profiled in a study of shared clonotypes between healthy human individuals. CD4+ cell separation produced CD45RA+ naive and CD45RA-negative memory subsets. CDR1 and CDR2 (germline): MNHEY, SVGAGI. V shed 2 bases and J shed 4 bases, with 2 bases lying between them. This CDR3 region has 12 residues. When replicate PCRs were run on sorted subsets, they used 200 ng DNA, some 29,000 T cell genomes. Clones were sequenced by immunoSEQ multiplex PCR, and TCRdb holds only the in-frame ones, with some missing. There are 2 million to 2.5 million clones in the sample; almost 96% occur only once, and less than 0.15% lies in the top ten. This clone was found a few times. Its antigen remains unknown. Other nucleotide sequences from this sample produce the same CDR3. The study's findings and limits: Compared with memory subsets, naive subsets generally had larger estimated richness. The expectation was that sequencing depth would affect clonotype sharing among donors.

This clonotype was obtained from a man aged 18 to 29 in good health. Sequencing was done on a sample of naive CD4+ T cells sorted from blood. Subset meaning: CD45RA+ positively selected. The V call is TRBV6-5, the J call TRBJ2-2, with D uncertain. The CDR3 coding sequence is TGTGCCAGCAGTTACCCCACCGGGGAGCTGTTTTTT. Residues: CASSYPTGELFF.